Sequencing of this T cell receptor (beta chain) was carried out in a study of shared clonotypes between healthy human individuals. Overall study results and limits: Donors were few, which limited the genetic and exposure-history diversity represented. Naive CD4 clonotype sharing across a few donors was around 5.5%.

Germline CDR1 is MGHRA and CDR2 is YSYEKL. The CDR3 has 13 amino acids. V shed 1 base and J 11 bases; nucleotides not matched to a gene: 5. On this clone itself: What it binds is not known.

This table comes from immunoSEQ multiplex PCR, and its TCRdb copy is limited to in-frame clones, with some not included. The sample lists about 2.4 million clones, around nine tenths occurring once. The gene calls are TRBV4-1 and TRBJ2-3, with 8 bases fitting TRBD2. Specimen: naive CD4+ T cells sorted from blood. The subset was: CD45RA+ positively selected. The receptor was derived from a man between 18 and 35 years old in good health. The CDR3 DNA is TGCGCCAGCAGCCAAGTCTTAGCGGGACAGCAGTATTTT. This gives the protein CASSQVLAGQQYF.